This T cell receptor (beta chain) appears in the sequencing data of a study of blood T cell repertoires in COVID-19. On the study more broadly: In each case, the material was cDNA or gDNA derived from T cells, B-cell-depleted T cells, or PBMCs.

In the original processing: Amplification with reference gene primers provided the estimates of nucleated cell counts. Profiling relied on immunoSEQ multiplex PCR, and the TCRdb table lists in-frame clones only, not all of them. The V and J calls and clone size come from that table; D and trimming were worked out from the DNA. The repertoire includes about 410,000 clones, about nine tenths of them detected once, and 1.4% sits in the top ten. The germline CDR1 and CDR2 sequences are SGHTS and YDEGEE. Unmatched junction bases numbered 5, after V lost 3 bases and J lost 6 bases. This CDR3 comprises 14 residues.

The chain is built from TRBV5-8 and TRBJ2-1, with 8 bases that match TRBD2. The sample consisted of peripheral blood. This sequence was found in a woman in her 30s with active or convalescent COVID-19. DNA for the CDR3: TGTGCCAGCAGCTGGGGACTAGTTTCCAATGAGCAGTTCTTC. Translating it yields CASSWGLVSNEQFF.